This T cell receptor beta chain was sequenced in a study of CD8+ T cells in alopecia areata. It was cDNA, reverse transcribed from extracted RNA, that served as the sequencing template. Generated by immunoSEQ multiplex PCR, the TCRdb table keeps only in-frame clones and is missing some. The sample holds approximately 150,000 clones; around 62% are singletons and the top ten take roughly a third. CDR1 SQVTM and CDR2 ANQGSEA come from the germline V gene. The CDR3 consists of 16 residues. Trimming took 1 base from V and 2 from J, leaving 15 bases between them. V is TRBV29-1 and J is TRBJ2-1; D ambiguous. The clonotype comes from a human donor in good health. The sequenced sample was CD8+ T cells sorted from blood. The CDR3 here is CSVEVRNSYTYNEQFF. In DNA, the CDR3 is TGCAGCGTTGAAGTGAGGAACAGCTATACCTACAATGAGCAGTTCTTC.